This T cell receptor beta chain was sequenced for a study of blood T cell repertoires in COVID-19. Study in general: Acute-phase and convalescent COVID-19 samples originated in the United States, Italy and Spain.

Per the original methods: Amplified reference gene primers provided the basis for estimating nucleated cell counts. The data were produced by immunoSEQ multiplex PCR, yet TCRdb's version contains in-frame clones alone and is incomplete. The V and J calls and the clone size are those of that table, but D and trimming were determined from the DNA. The sample contains 290,000 or so clones, around 91% of which appear only once. Cohort assignment relied on participant-reported clinical history. V was clipped by 8 bases and J by 10 bases; unmatched bases: 7. This CDR3 spans 11 amino acids. Germline V gene sequence: CDR1 MNHEY, CDR2 SVGAGI.

This TCR came from a woman aged 18-30 years with acute COVID-19. The chain links TRBV6-5 to TRBJ1-2, with 7 bases matching TRBD1. The sample taken for sequencing was PBMCs or T cells enriched from blood (not recorded which). DNA of the CDR3: TGTGCCAGCGGGACAGCCCAGGCCTACACCTTC. Its protein is CASGTAQAYTF.